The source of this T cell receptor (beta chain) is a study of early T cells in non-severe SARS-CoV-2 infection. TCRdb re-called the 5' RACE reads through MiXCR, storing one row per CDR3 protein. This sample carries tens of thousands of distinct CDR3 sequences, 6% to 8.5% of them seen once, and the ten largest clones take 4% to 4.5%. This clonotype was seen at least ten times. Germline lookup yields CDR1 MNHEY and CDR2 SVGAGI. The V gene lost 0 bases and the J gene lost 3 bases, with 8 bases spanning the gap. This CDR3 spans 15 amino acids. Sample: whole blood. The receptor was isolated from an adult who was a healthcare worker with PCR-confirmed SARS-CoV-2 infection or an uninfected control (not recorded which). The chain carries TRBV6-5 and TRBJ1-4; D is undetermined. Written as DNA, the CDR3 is TGTGCCAGCAGTTACTCGTGGGCGGCTAATGAAAAACTGTTTTTT. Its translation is CASSYSWAANEKLFF.